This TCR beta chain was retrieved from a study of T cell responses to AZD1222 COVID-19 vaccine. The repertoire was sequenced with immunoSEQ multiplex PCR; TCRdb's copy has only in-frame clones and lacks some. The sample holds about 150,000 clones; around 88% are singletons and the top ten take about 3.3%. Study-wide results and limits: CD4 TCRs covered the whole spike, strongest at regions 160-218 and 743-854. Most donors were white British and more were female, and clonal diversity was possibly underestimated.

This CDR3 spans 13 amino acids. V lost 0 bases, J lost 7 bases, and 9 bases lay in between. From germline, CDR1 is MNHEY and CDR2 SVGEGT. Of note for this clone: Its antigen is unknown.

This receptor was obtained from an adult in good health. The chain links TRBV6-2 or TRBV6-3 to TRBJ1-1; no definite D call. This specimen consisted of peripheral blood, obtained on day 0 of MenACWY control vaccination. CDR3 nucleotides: TGTGCCAGCAGTTACTCAGGAACCAATGAAGCTTTCTTT. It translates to CASSYSGTNEAFF.